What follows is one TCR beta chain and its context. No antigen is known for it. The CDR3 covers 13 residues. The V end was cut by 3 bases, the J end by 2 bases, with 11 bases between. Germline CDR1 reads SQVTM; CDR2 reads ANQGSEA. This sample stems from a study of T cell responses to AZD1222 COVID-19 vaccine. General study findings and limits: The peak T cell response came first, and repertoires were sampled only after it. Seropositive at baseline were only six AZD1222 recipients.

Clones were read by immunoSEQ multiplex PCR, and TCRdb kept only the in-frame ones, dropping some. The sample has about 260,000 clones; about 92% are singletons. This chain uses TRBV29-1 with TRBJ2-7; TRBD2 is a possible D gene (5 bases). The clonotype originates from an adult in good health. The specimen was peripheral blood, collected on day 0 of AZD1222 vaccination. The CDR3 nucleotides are TGCAGCGTTGAGGAGCGGACCACCTACGAGCAGTACTTC. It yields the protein CSVEERTTYEQYF.